This TCR beta chain was captured by sequencing in a study of human T cells and chemical hapten exposure. Study summary: Patch testing was performed with 0.01% DPC on the upper back, with reading at 6 days.

MiXCR was run by TCRdb on the RACE reads, yielding one entry per CDR3 protein. Here the sample spans some 110,000 distinct CDR3 sequences, about 34% being singletons. A few counts support this clonotype. The CDR3 covers 15 residues. The germline CDR1 and CDR2 sequences are SGHTA and FQGNSA. V lost 3 bases to trimming and J lost 4 bases, with 13 bases between them. Time point denoted: patch test 3, about 24 weeks after DPC sensitization. Treatment noted: therapeutic diphenylcyclopropenone sensitization with weekly scalp DPC. Sequenced here: whole blood, sampled in connection with sensitization to the hapten diphenylcyclopropenone (DPC). The chain links TRBV7-2 to TRBJ1-5; D is unclear. The sequence was obtained from a man between 40 and 49 years old with alopecia areata. Some clones in this sample may be carry-over from other donors' samples. CDR3 amino acids: CASSFHGGVNQPQHF. CDR3 bases: TGTGCCAGCAGCTTTCACGGCGGTGTGAATCAGCCCCAGCATTTT.